The clone carrying this T cell receptor (beta chain) has only a few counts. The data are from a study of beta chain features in type 1 diabetes. Overall study: Cell yields, gender and age were similar in healthy donors and patients.

The study reverse transcribed the entire isolated RNA, so it sequenced expressed TCRB transcripts. This table comes from immunoSEQ multiplex PCR, and its TCRdb copy is limited to in-frame clones, with some not included. The profile covers about 450,000 clones, with about 10% appearing a single time and approximately 0.05% taken by the ten largest. The CDR3 loop spans 13 amino acids. Looked up from germline, CDR1 is SGHRS and CDR2 is YFSETQ. The V and J ends lost 5 bases and 2 bases respectively, with 10 bases between them. The sequence was collected from a woman aged 18-29 years in good health. This chain connects TRBV5-1 to TRBJ2-5; weak D call: TRBD1 (5 bases). Sequenced sample: naive CD4+ T cells from blood. The CDR3 sequence: CASRPGRQETQYF. The CDR3 region has the DNA TGCGCCAGCAGGCCAGGGCGGCAAGAGACCCAGTACTTC.